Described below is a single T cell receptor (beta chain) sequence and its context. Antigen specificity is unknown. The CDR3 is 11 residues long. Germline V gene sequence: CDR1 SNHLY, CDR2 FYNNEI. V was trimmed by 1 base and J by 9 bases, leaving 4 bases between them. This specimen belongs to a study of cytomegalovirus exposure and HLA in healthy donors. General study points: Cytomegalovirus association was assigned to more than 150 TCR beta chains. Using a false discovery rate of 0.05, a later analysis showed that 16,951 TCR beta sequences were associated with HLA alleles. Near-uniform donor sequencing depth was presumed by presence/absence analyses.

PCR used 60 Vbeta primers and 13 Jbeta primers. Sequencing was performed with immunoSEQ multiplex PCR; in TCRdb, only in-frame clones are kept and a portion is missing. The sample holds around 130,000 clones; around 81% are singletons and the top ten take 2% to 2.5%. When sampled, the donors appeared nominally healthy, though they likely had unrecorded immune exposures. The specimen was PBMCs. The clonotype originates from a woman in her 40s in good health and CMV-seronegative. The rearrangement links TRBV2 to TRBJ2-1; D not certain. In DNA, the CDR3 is TGTGCCAGCAGTGAAGTTAGTGAGCAGTTCTTC. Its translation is CASSEVSEQFF.